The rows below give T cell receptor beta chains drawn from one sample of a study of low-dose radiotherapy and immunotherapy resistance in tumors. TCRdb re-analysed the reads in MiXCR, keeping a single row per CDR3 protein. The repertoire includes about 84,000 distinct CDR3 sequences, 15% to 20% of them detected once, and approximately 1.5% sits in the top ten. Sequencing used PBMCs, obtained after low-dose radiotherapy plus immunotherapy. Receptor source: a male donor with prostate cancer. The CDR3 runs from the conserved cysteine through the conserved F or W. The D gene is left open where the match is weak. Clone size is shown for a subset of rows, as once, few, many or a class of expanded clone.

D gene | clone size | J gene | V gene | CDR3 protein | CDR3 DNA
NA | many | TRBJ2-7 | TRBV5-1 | CASSLVGQRDYEQYF | TGCGCCAGCAGCTTGGTAGGACAGAGGGACTACGAGCAGTACTTC
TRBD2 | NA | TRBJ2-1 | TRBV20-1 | CSAQESGGGHNEQFF | TGCAGTGCCCAAGAAAGCGGGGGGGGCCACAATGAGCAGTTCTTC
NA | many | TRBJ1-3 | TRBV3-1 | CASSQRPGTGNTIYF | TGTGCCAGCAGCCAGCGTCCTGGGACTGGAAACACCATATATTTT
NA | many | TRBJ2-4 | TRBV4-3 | CASSQDFYTEKNIQYF | TGCGCCAGCAGCCAAGATTTTTATACAGAGAAAAACATTCAGTACTTC
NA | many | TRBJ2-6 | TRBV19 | CASSIAGTGNVLTF | TGTGCCAGTAGTATAGCCGGGACGGGCAACGTCCTGACTTTC
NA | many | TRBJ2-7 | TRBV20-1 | CSAPSPGLYEQYF | TGCAGTGCCCCCTCCCCGGGGCTTTACGAGCAGTACTTC
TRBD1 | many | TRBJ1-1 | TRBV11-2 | CASSLQGAGTEAFF | TGTGCCAGCAGCTTACAGGGGGCAGGGACTGAAGCTTTCTTT
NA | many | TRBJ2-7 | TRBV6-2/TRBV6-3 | CASSFQLRDMTVKEYF | TGTGCCAGCAGTTTCCAACTCCGGGACATGACTGTAAAGGAGTACTTC
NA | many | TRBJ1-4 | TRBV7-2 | CASSLGRGTNEKLFF | TGTGCCAGCAGCTTAGGACGGGGCACTAATGAAAAACTGTTTTTT
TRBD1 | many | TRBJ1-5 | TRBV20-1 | CSANRGQSSNQPQHF | TGCAGTGCAAACAGGGGGCAATCGAGCAATCAGCCCCAGCATTTT
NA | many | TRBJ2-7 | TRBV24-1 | CATSEGYPPYEQYF | TGTGCCACCAGTGAGGGGTACCCCCCCTACGAGCAGTACTTC
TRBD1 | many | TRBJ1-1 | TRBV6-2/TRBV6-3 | CASSYPRAGTANTEAFF | TGTGCCAGCAGTTACCCGCGCGCCGGGACAGCGAACACTGAAGCTTTCTTT
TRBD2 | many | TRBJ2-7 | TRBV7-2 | CASSLANTASGPSSYEQYF | TGTGCCAGCAGCTTAGCGAATACGGCTAGCGGGCCGAGCTCCTACGAGCAGTACTTC
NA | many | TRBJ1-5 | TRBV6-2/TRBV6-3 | CASSYSIPPQHF | TGTGCCAGCAGTTACTCGATTCCGCCCCAGCATTTT
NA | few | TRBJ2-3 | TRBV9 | CASSALGAVGDTQYF | TGTGCCAGCAGCGCCCTAGGGGCCGTCGGGGATACGCAGTATTTT
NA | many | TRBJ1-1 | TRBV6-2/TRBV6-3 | CASRSFTMNTEAFF | TGTGCCAGTCGCAGCTTCACCATGAACACTGAAGCTTTCTTT
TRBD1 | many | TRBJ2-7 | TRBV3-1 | CASSRGQGAGEQYF | TGTGCCAGCAGCCGTGGACAGGGGGCTGGGGAGCAGTACTTC
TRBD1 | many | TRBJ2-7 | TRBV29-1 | CSVEVEQGDGYEQYF | TGCAGCGTTGAAGTTGAGCAGGGGGACGGCTACGAGCAGTACTTC
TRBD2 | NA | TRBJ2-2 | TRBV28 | CASIDGTSGWASTGELFF | TGTGCTAGCATTGACGGGACTAGCGGGTGGGCGAGCACCGGGGAGCTGTTTTTT
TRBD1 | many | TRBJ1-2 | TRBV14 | CASSQERDRLNYGYTF | TGTGCCAGCAGCCAAGAGCGGGACAGACTAAACTATGGCTACACCTTC
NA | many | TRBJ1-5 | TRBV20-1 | CSARDGPGNQPQHF | TGCAGTGCTAGAGACGGTCCGGGAAATCAGCCCCAGCATTTT
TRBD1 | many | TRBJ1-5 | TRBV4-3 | CASSQDPGQKKPQHF | TGCGCCAGCAGCCAAGATCCGGGACAGAAAAAGCCCCAGCATTTT
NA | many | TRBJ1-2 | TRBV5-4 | CASSSDRTLGYGYTF | TGTGCCAGCAGCTCGGACAGAACCTTAGGCTATGGCTACACCTTC
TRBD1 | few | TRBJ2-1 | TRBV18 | CASSPRDRTSYNEQFF | TGTGCCAGCTCACCACGGGACAGGACCTCCTACAATGAGCAGTTCTTC
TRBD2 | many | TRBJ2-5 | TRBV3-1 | CASSHTSGSKTQYF | TGTGCCAGCAGCCATACTAGCGGGAGTAAGACCCAGTACTTC
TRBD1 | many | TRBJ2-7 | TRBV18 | CASSPGQGFEEQYF | TGTGCCAGCTCACCGGGACAGGGTTTTGAGGAGCAGTACTTC
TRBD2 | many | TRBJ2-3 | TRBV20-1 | CSAVTGTTSTDTQYF | TGCAGTGCCGTTACCGGGACTACCAGCACAGATACGCAGTATTTT
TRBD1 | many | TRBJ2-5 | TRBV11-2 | CASSNARGQDLGF | TGTGCCAGCAGCAACGCCCGAGGACAGGACCTAGGTTTC
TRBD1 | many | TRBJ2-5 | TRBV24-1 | CATSDSQGAKTQYF | TGTGCCACCAGTGATTCACAGGGGGCTAAGACCCAGTACTTC
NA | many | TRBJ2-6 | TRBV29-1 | CSVEGTRASGANVLTF | TGCAGCGTTGAAGGAACCCGCGCCTCTGGGGCCAACGTCCTGACTTTC
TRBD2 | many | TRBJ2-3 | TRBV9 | CASSVGPAGGSDTQYF | TGTGCCAGCAGCGTAGGTCCAGCGGGAGGATCAGATACGCAGTATTTT
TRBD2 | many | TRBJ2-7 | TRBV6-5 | CASSYYPGGGVEQYF | TGTGCCAGCAGTTACTATCCTGGGGGGGGGGTCGAGCAGTACTTC
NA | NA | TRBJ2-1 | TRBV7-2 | CASSPFNREQFF | TGTGCCAGCAGCCCCTTCAATCGTGAGCAGTTCTTC
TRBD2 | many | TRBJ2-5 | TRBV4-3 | CASSQDWREGLQETQYF | TGCGCCAGCAGCCAAGATTGGCGGGAGGGCCTCCAAGAGACCCAGTACTTC
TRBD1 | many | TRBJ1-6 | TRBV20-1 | CSARDGTGGSPLHF | TGCAGTGCTAGAGATGGGACAGGGGGTTCACCCCTCCACTTT
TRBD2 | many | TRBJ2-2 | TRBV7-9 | CASRRTSGLTGELFF | TGTGCCAGCAGAAGGACTAGCGGACTCACCGGGGAGCTGTTTTTT
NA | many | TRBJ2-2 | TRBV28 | CASSLTRGANTGELFF | TGTGCCAGCAGTTTAACCCGCGGCGCGAACACCGGGGAGCTGTTTTTT
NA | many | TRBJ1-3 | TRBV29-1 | CSAVSAGRGNTIYF | TGCAGCGCCGTCTCCGCGGGGCGAGGAAACACCATATATTTT
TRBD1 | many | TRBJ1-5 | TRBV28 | CASSPLAYGRDRANQPQHF | TGTGCCAGCAGTCCACTTGCGTATGGAAGGGACAGGGCAAATCAGCCCCAGCATTTT
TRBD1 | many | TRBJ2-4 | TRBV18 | CASSTGTGFQNIQYF | TGTGCCAGCTCAACCGGGACAGGGTTCCAGAACATTCAGTACTTC
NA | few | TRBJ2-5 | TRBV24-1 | CATSDQTRGRYQETQYF | TGTGCCACCAGTGATCAAACCAGGGGAAGGTACCAAGAGACCCAGTACTTC
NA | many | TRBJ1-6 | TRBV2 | CASIRERFSSYNSPLHF | TGTGCCAGCATTCGGGAGAGGTTTAGCTCCTATAATTCACCCCTCCACTTT
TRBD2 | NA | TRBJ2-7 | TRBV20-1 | CSARRLAGDSYEQYF | TGCAGTGCTAGAAGACTAGCGGGCGACTCCTACGAGCAGTACTTC
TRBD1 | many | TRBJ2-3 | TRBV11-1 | CASSRVRGSTDTQYF | TGTGCCAGCAGCCGGGTCAGGGGGAGCACAGATACGCAGTATTTT
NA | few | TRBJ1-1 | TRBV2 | CASSEDWNTEAFF | TGTGCCAGCAGTGAAGACTGGAACACTGAAGCTTTCTTT
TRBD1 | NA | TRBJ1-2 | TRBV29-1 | CSVEDYWGQGQGYTF | TGCAGCGTTGAAGATTATTGGGGACAGGGACAAGGCTACACCTTC
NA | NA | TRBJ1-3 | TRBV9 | CASSVARSLSGNTIYF | TGTGCCAGCAGCGTAGCTCGCAGCTTATCTGGAAACACCATATATTTT
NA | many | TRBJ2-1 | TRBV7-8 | CASSQRDEYNEQFF | TGTGCCAGCAGCCAAAGAGACGAATACAATGAGCAGTTCTTC
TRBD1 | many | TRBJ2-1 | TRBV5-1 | CATRQGPSSYNEQFF | TGCGCCACCAGACAGGGACCCAGCTCCTACAATGAGCAGTTCTTC
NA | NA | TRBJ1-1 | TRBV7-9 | CASTVSGRTNTEAFF | TGTGCCAGCACCGTAAGTGGACGTACGAACACTGAAGCTTTCTTT
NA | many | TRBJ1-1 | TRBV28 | CASSRVRGWETEAFF | TGTGCCAGCAGTCGAGTCAGGGGTTGGGAAACTGAAGCTTTCTTT
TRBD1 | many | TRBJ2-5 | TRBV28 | CASSSGQDFVKETQYF | TGTGCCAGCAGTTCCGGACAGGACTTTGTGAAAGAGACCCAGTACTTC
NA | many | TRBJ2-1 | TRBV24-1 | CATSDYRGTVEDYNEQFF | TGTGCCACCAGTGATTACCGGGGGACAGTGGAGGACTACAATGAGCAGTTCTTC
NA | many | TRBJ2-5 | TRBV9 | CASSVGGLQETQYF | TGTGCCAGCAGCGTCGGCGGTCTCCAAGAGACCCAGTACTTC
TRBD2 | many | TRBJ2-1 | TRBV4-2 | CASSQELAGTYNEQFF | TGTGCCAGCAGCCAAGAACTAGCGGGGACCTACAATGAGCAGTTCTTC
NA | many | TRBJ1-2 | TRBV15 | CATSRDRESGGYTF | TGTGCCACCAGCAGAGATAGGGAGTCGGGCGGCTACACCTTC
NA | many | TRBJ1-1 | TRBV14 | CASSRGTSGTEAFF | TGTGCCAGCAGCCGCGGAACCTCGGGAACTGAAGCTTTCTTT